Each of the 27 T cell receptor beta chains below was sequenced from the same sample in a study of cytomegalovirus exposure and HLA in healthy donors. The PCR made use of 60 Vbeta and 13 Jbeta primers. Sequencing used immunoSEQ multiplex PCR; TCRdb keeps in-frame clones, though not all of them. The profile shows some 250,000 clones, 82% of them singletons. The sequenced sample consisted of PBMCs. All receptors derive from a woman aged 35 to 49 in good health and CMV-seropositive.

This chain connects TRBV6-5 to TRBJ1-6, with TRBD1 matching 10 bases. The V segment lost 2 bases and the J segment 8 bases; nucleotides outside the gene matches: 3. The CDR3 loop spans 15 amino acids. The germline CDR1 and CDR2 sequences are MNHEY and SVGAGI. As DNA, the CDR3 is TGTGCCAGCAGTTACGTCGGGACAGGGGATTCACCCCTCCACTTT. Translating gives CASSYVGTGDSPLHF.

The CDR3 sequence is CASSRHQAGSTDTQYF. CDR3 coding DNA: TGTGCCAGCAGCCGCCATCAGGCAGGGAGCACAGATACGCAGTATTTT. This chain links TRBV2 with TRBJ2-3; D is possibly TRBD1 (5 bases). This CDR3 has 16 amino acids. With 6 bases removed from V and 0 bases from J, the gap between germline ends came to 16 bases. Germline-derived CDR1 and CDR2 are SNHLY and FYNNEI. Using reference TRBV2 and TRBJ2-3 for the parts outside the CDR3, the full variable domain is EPEVTQTPSHQVTQMGQEVILRCVPISNHLYFYWYRQILGQKVEFLVSFYNNEISEKSEIFDDQFSVERPDGSNFTLKIRSTKLEDSAMYFCASSRHQAGSTDTQYFGPGTRLTVL.

CDR3 amino acids: CAIRLAGGFTDTQYF. In nucleotides, the CDR3 is TGTGCCATCCGACTAGCGGGAGGGTTCACAGATACGCAGTATTTT. The chain is built from TRBV7-9 and TRBJ2-3, with 14 bases lining up with TRBD2. The trim removed 10 bases at V and 2 bases at J, leaving 5 bases unmatched. CDR1 and CDR2 (germline): SEHNR, FQNEAQ (reference sequence). The CDR3 is made up of 15 amino acids.

V and J are TRBV5-6 and TRBJ2-7; 8 bases are a match to TRBD2. The germline CDR1 and CDR2 sequences are SGHDT and YYEEEE. J was trimmed by 7 bases and V by 1 base; bases with no gene match: 13. The CDR3 totals 16 residues. The CDR3 loop is CASSLFSIAGFREQYF. The CDR3 coding sequence is TGTGCCAGCAGCTTGTTTTCGATAGCGGGGTTTAGAGAGCAGTACTTC.

The chain has TRBV30 and TRBJ1-2; D may be TRBD1 (6 bases). This CDR3 region has 12 residues. Germline-derived CDR1 and CDR2 are GTSNPN and SVGIG (reference sequence). Trimming pared 1 base from V and 7 bases from J, leaving 10 bases between. The CDR3 DNA reads TGTGCCTGGAGTGCGACAGGAGTTGGCTACACCTTC. This translates into CAWSATGVGYTF.

This clone has a handful of counts. This chain links TRBV29-1 with TRBJ2-5, with 10 nucleotides matching TRBD2. V lost 3 bases and J lost 5; bases outside the gene matches: 3. The CDR3 runs 13 residues. The V gene's germline CDR1 is SQVTM and CDR2 ANQGSEA. The chain's CDR3 is CSVDLSGRETQYF. The CDR3 DNA is TGCAGCGTTGATCTTAGCGGGAGGGAGACCCAGTACTTC.

The chain recombines TRBV5-6 with TRBJ2-5, with 10 bases that match TRBD2. Germline loops: CDR1 SGHDT, CDR2 YYEEEE. The CDR3 covers 16 residues. Germline trimming cut 1 base from V and 1 base from J; bases unmatched to any gene: 4. The CDR3 bases are TGTGCCAGCAGCTTGACAGCGGGGGGGGGCCAAGAGACCCAGTACTTC. It encodes CASSLTAGGGQETQYF.

V gene TRBV30 combines with J gene TRBJ1-5; 8 nucleotides match TRBD1. The CDR3 has 14 amino acids. CDR1 GTSNPN and CDR2 SVGIG come from the germline V gene (reference sequence). Trimming took 3 bases from V and 4 from J; bases not matched to a gene: 5. The CDR3 loop reads CAWRAQGGNQPQHF. In nucleotides, the CDR3 is TGTGCCTGGAGGGCACAGGGGGGAAATCAGCCCCAGCATTTT.

J is TRBJ2-5 and V is TRBV11-3; maybe TRBD1 (6 bases). Trimming cost V 4 bases and J 5 bases, with 17 bases left between them. Per the germline V gene, CDR1 is SGHNT and CDR2 is YENEEA. CDR3 size: 15 residues. The CDR3 nucleotides are TGTGCCAGCAGCTCCCTTTGGGGGCGATCGGAGACCCAGTACTTC. Translating it yields CASSSLWGRSETQYF.

Turning to this clone: Other DNA sequences from this sample encode an identical CDR3 as well. The genes are TRBV4-3 and TRBJ1-4; D is ambiguous. Between the trimmed V and J ends, which lost 0 bases and 8 bases, there was a span of 7 bases. In germline, CDR1 is LGHNA, CDR2 YSLEER. This CDR3 spans 13 amino acids. The CDR3 nucleotides are TGCGCCAGCAGCCAAGAACGAGGGGAAAAACTGTTTTTT. The encoded protein is CASSQERGEKLFF.

The chain recombines TRBV7-2 with TRBJ2-5, with TRBD2 identical over 12 bases. CDR3 length: 18 residues. The germline gives CDR1 SGHTA, CDR2 FQGNSA. J gave up 0 bases and V 5 bases, and 10 bases lay outside the gene matches. The CDR3 sequence is CASSTSSGGALYQETQYF. The CDR3, as DNA: TGTGCCAGCAGCACATCTAGCGGGGGGGCCCTGTACCAAGAGACCCAGTACTTC.

This chain connects TRBV19 to TRBJ1-1; 7 nucleotides agree with TRBD1. Losses at the gene ends were 6 bases for V and 2 bases for J; bases not matched to a gene: 6. Germline CDR1 reads LNHDA; CDR2 reads SQIVND (reference sequence). The CDR3 sequence is 14 residues long. The CDR3 nucleotides are TGTGCCAGTAGAGGGGGACAGCTTAACACTGAAGCTTTCTTT. It yields the protein CASRGGQLNTEAFF.

Only one count was recorded for this clone. The chain uses TRBV19 and TRBJ2-7, with 8 bases that match TRBD2. The CDR3 consists of 15 residues. Germline V gene sequence: CDR1 LNHDA, CDR2 SQIVND (reference sequence). V was clipped by 4 bases and J by 4 bases; unmatched bases: 9. As DNA, the CDR3 is TGTGCCAGTAGTACCCCCCCGGGAGGGCCTTACGAGCAGTACTTC. This codes for CASSTPPGGPYEQYF.

The V and J genes are TRBV30 and TRBJ1-4, with D hard to call. This CDR3 has 15 amino acids. Germline CDR1 GTSNPN, CDR2 SVGIG (reference sequence). With 0 bases removed from V and 6 bases from J, the gap between germline ends came to 14 bases. CDR3 residues: CAWSVFGSPDEKLFF. The CDR3 bases are TGTGCCTGGAGTGTATTTGGGAGCCCGGATGAAAAACTGTTTTTT.

V and J are TRBV27 and TRBJ2-1, with D tentatively TRBD2 (5 bases). The CDR3 consists of 14 residues. Germline CDR1 MNHEY, CDR2 SMNVEV (reference sequence). V lost 7 bases and J lost 2, with 12 bases in between. In DNA form, the CDR3 reads TGTGCCAGCACCTATGCGCGGGCCTACAATGAGCAGTTCTTC. It encodes CASTYARAYNEQFF.

This chain uses TRBV5-6 with TRBJ1-1; D remains ambiguous. V lost 3 bases to trimming and J lost 11 bases, with 17 bases between them. The CDR3 is made up of 13 amino acids. Germline loops: CDR1 SGHDT, CDR2 YYEEEE. For the CDR3, the DNA is TGTGCCAGCAGCTCCGAGCGGACTTTGGGGGCTTTCTTT. Translating it yields CASSSERTLGAFF.

DNA of the CDR3: TGTGCCTGCCGGGACTCCCGCTCAGGCTCCTATAATTCACCCCTCCACTTT. Protein: CACRDSRSGSYNSPLHF. This sequence joins TRBV30 and TRBJ1-6; TRBD1 might be the D (5 bases). V was clipped by 6 bases and J by 0 bases, with 18 bases between them. The CDR3 runs to 17 residues. Germline CDR1 GTSNPN, CDR2 SVGIG (reference sequence).

The V gene is TRBV27, the J gene TRBJ1-1, with D maybe TRBD1 (5 bases). Trimming left V 0 bases short and J 3 bases short, with 14 bases between. Germline CDR1 reads MNHEY; CDR2 reads SMNVEV (reference sequence). The CDR3 sequence is 16 residues long. The chain's CDR3 is CASSLSPGGTYTEAFF. As DNA, the CDR3 is TGTGCCAGCAGTTTATCTCCCGGAGGGACTTACACTGAAGCTTTCTTT.

This clone has just one count. The genes are TRBV18 and TRBJ2-7; 8 positions match TRBD2. The CDR3 consists of 15 residues. Trimming took 3 bases from V and 11 from J; bases not matched to a gene: 15. The germline V gene has CDR1 KGHSH and CDR2 LQKENI. The CDR3 loop is CASSPGLAPYEYEYF. CDR3 nucleotide sequence: TGTGCCAGCTCACCCGGACTAGCTCCCTACGAGTACGAGTACTTC.

The chain recombines TRBV19 with TRBJ2-7; possible D gene TRBD2, 6 bases. The CDR3 sequence is 13 residues long. The V and J ends lost 9 bases and 3 bases respectively, with 15 bases between them. CDR1 is LNHDA and CDR2 is SQIVND in the germline V gene (reference sequence). DNA for the CDR3: TGTGCCAGCTCGACTAGAGGGGACTACGAGCAGTACTTC. Its protein product is CASSTRGDYEQYF. Based on the CDR3 plus reference TRBV19 and TRBJ2-7, the full variable domain is DGGITQSPKYLFRKEGQNVTLSCEQNLNHDAMYWYRQDPGQGLRLIYYSQIVNDFQKGDIAEGYSVSREKKESFPLTVTSAQKNPTAFYLCASSTRGDYEQYFGPGTRLTVT.

The CDR3 spells CASGLVRAYEQYF. In nucleotides, the CDR3 is TGTGCTAGTGGTTTGGTTCGGGCCTACGAGCAGTACTTC. This chain joins TRBV12-5 and TRBJ2-7; D not resolved. Germline V gene lookup returns CDR1 LGHNT and CDR2 FRNRAP. CDR3 size: 13 residues. The V gene lost 0 bases and the J gene lost 2 bases, with 5 bases spanning the gap.

The chain recombines TRBV27 with TRBJ1-1; TRBD1 is a possible D gene (6 bases). The V end lost 3 bases, the J end lost 0 bases, and 11 bases lay between the germline ends. The germline gives CDR1 MNHEY, CDR2 SMNVEV (reference sequence). This CDR3 region has 15 residues. CDR3 loop: CASSLAGTMNTEAFF. The CDR3 DNA is TGTGCCAGCAGTTTGGCTGGGACAATGAACACTGAAGCTTTCTTT.

This clone was seen a handful of times. This chain connects TRBV7-9 to TRBJ1-1; the D gene is possibly TRBD1 (5 bases). CDR1 SEHNR and CDR2 FQNEAQ come from the germline V gene (reference sequence). The CDR3 runs 14 residues. The V and J ends lost 10 bases and 4 bases respectively, with 19 bases between them. CDR3 sequence reads: CATFATEYGTEAFF. In DNA, the CDR3 is TGTGCCACCTTTGCGACAGAGTACGGCACTGAAGCTTTCTTT.

V and J are TRBV11-2 and TRBJ1-3; the D is unclear. Trimming stripped 0 bases from V and 0 bases from J, with 12 bases between. Germline V gene data show CDR1 as SGHAT and CDR2 as FQNNGV. The length of the CDR3 is 17 residues. The CDR3 is CASSLDLIGVSGNTIYF. The CDR3 bases are TGTGCCAGCAGCTTAGATCTAATTGGAGTCTCTGGAAACACCATATATTTT.

This rearrangement joins TRBV30 to TRBJ2-7; TRBD2 might be the D (5 bases). The CDR3 loop spans 13 amino acids. Between the trimmed V and J ends, which lost 5 bases and 0 bases, there was a span of 11 bases. The germline CDR1 and CDR2 sequences are GTSNPN and SVGIG (reference sequence). The CDR3: CAWSPGFSYEQYF. The CDR3 coding sequence is TGTGCCTGGTCCCCGGGGTTCTCCTACGAGCAGTACTTC.

This chain joins TRBV7-3 and TRBJ2-3; perhaps TRBD2 as D (7 bases). Germline CDR1 SGHTA, CDR2 FQGTGA. Trimming took 1 base from V and 4 from J, leaving 18 bases between them. This CDR3 is 17 amino acids long. CDR3 protein: CASSLMGGGAAADTQYF. In DNA, the CDR3 is TGTGCCAGCAGCTTAATGGGAGGGGGGGCCGCAGCAGATACGCAGTATTTT.

V and J are TRBV11-3 and TRBJ1-1; D perhaps matches TRBD1 (5 bases). CDR3 length: 12 residues. V dropped 3 bases and J dropped 11 bases, with 13 bases sitting between them. Looked up from germline, CDR1 is SGHNT and CDR2 is YENEEA. The CDR3 sequence: CASSFVGAGAFF. The CDR3 DNA sequence: TGTGCCAGCAGCTTCGTGGGTGCAGGGGCTTTCTTT.